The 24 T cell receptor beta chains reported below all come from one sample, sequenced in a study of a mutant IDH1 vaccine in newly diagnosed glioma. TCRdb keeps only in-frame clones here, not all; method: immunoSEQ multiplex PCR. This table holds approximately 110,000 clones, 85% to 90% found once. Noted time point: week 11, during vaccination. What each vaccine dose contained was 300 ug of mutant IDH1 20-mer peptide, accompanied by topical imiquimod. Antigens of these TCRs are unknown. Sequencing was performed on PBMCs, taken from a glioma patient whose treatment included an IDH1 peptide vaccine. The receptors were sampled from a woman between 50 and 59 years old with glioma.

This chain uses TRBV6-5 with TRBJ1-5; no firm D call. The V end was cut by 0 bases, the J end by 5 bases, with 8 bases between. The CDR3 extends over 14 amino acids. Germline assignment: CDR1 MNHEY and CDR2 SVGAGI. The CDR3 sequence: CASSYSADHQPQHF. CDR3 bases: TGTGCCAGCAGTTACTCGGCGGACCATCAGCCCCAGCATTTT.

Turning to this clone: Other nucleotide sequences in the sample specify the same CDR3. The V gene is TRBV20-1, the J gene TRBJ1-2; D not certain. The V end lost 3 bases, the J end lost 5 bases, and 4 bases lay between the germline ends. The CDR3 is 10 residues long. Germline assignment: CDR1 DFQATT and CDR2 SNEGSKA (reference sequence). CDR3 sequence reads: CSARSYGYTF. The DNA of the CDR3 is TGCAGTGCTAGGAGTTATGGCTACACCTTC.

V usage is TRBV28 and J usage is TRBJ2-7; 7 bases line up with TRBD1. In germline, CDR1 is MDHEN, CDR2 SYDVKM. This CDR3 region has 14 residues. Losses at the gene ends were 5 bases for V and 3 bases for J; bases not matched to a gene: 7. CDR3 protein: CASSLPGQIYEQYF. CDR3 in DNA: TGTGCCAGCAGTCTCCCGGGACAGATCTACGAGCAGTACTTC.

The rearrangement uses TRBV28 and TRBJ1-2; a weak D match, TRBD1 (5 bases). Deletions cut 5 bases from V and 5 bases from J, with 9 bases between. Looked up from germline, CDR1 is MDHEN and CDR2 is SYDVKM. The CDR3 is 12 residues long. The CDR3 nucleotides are TGTGCCAGCAGTGGGGGGAGGTATGGCTACACCTTC. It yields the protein CASSGGRYGYTF.

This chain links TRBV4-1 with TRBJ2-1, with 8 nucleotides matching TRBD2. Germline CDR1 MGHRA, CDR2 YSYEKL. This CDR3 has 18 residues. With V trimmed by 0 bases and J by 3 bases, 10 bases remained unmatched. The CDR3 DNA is TGCGCCAGCAGCCAAGATTCCGGGGGGGCGGGATACTACAATGAGCAGTTCTTC. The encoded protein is CASSQDSGGAGYYNEQFF.

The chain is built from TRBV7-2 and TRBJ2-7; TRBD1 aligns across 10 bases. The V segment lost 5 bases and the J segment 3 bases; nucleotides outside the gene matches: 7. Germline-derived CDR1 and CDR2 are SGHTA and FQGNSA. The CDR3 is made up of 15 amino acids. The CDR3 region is CASSTVGQGRYEQYF. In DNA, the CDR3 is TGTGCCAGCAGCACTGTGGGACAGGGGCGCTACGAGCAGTACTTC.

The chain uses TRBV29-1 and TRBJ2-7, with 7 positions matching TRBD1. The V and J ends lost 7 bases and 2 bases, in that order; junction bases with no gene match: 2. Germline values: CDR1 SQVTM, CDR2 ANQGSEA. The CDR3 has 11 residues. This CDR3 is CSATGAYEQYF. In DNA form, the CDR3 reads TGCAGCGCTACAGGGGCCTACGAGCAGTACTTC.

DNA of the CDR3: TGTGCCAGCAGCCCCGGTGATAGCGGAAGTTTTTCCTACAATGAGCAGTTCTTC. Translation: CASSPGDSGSFSYNEQFF. The chain joins TRBV7-8 to TRBJ2-1; D perhaps matches TRBD2 (6 bases). Looked up from germline, CDR1 is SGHVS and CDR2 is FQNEAQ. Trimming shortened V by 5 bases and J by 1 base, and 21 bases separated the two germline ends. The CDR3 covers 18 residues.

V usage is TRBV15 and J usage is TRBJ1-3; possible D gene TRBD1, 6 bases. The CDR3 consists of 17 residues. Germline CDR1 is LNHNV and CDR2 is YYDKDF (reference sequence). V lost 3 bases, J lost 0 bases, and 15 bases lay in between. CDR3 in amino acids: CATSREPWGASGNTIYF. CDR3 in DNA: TGTGCCACCAGCAGGGAACCTTGGGGGGCCTCTGGAAACACCATATATTTT.

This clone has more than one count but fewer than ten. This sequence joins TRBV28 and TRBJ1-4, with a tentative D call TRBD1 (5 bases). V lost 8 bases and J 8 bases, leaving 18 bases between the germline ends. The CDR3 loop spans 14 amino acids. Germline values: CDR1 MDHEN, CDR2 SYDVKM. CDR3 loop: CASFTGPGREKLFF. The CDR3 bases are TGTGCCAGCTTCACAGGCCCAGGGCGAGAAAAACTGTTTTTT.

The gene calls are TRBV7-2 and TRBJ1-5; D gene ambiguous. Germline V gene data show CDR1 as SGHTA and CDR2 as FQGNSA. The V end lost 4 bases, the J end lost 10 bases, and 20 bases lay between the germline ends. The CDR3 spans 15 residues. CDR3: CASSSRRVIAGPQHF. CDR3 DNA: TGTGCCAGCAGCTCCCGGCGGGTAATCGCCGGCCCCCAGCATTTT. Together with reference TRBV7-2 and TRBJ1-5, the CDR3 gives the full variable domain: GAGVSQSPSNKVTEKGKDVELRCDPISGHTALYWYRQSLGQGLEFLIYFQGNSAPDKSGLPSDRFSAERTGGSVSTLTIQRTQQEDSAVYLCASSSRRVIAGPQHFGDGTRLSIL.

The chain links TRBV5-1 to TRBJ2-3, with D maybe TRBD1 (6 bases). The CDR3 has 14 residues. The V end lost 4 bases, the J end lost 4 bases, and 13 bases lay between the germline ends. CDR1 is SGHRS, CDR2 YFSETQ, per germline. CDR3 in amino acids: CASSLAQGPDTQYF. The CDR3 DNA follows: TGCGCCAGCAGCCTGGCACAGGGCCCAGATACGCAGTATTTT.

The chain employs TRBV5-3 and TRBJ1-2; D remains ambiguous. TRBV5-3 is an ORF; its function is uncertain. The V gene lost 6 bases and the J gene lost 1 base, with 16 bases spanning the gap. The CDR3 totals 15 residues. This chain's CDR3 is CARTVVECLNYGYTF. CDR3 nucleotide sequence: TGTGCCAGAACCGTGGTGGAGTGCCTTAACTATGGCTACACCTTC.

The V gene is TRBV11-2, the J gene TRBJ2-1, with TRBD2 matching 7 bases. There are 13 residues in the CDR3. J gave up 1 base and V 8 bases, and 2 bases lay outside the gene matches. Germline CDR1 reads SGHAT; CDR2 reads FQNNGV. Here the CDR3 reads CASWGGSYNEQFF. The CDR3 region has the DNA TGTGCCAGCTGGGGGGGGTCCTACAATGAGCAGTTCTTC.

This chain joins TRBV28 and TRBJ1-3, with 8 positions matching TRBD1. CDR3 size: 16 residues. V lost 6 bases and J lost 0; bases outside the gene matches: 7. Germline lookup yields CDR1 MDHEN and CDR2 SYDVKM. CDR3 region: CASRTGQVGSGNTIYF. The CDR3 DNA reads TGTGCCAGCAGAACGGGACAGGTGGGCTCTGGAAACACCATATATTTT. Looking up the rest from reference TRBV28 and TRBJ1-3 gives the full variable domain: DVKVTQSSRYLVKRTGEKVFLECVQDMDHENMFWYRQDPGLGLRLIYFSYDVKMKEKGDIPEGYSVSREKKERFSLILESASTNQTSMYLCASRTGQVGSGNTIYFGEGSWLTVV.

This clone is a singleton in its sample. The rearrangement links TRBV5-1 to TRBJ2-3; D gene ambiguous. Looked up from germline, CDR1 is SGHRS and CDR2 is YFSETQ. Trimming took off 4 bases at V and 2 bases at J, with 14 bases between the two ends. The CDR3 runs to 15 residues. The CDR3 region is CASSPGPTSTDTQYF. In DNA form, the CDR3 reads TGCGCCAGCAGCCCCGGGCCCACTTCCACAGATACGCAGTATTTT.

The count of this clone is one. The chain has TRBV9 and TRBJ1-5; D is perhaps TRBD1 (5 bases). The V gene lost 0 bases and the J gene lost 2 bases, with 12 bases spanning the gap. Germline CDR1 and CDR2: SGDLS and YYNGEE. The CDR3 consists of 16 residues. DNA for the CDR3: TGTGCCAGCAGCGTAGATGGGGCGGTGGGCAATCAGCCCCAGCATTTT. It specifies CASSVDGAVGNQPQHF.

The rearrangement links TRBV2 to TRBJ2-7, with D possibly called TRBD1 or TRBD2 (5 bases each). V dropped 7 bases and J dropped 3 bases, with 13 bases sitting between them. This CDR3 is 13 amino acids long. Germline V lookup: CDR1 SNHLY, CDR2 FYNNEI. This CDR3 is CASKGEGNYEQYF. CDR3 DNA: TGTGCCAGCAAGGGCGAGGGGAACTACGAGCAGTACTTC.

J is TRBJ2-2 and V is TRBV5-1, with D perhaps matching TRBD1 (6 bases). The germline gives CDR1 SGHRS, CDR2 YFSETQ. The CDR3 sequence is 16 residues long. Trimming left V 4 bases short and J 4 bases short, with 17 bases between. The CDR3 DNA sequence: TGCGCCAGCAGCCAATTACAGGGTAGAGGCACCGGGGAGCTGTTTTTT. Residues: CASSQLQGRGTGELFF.

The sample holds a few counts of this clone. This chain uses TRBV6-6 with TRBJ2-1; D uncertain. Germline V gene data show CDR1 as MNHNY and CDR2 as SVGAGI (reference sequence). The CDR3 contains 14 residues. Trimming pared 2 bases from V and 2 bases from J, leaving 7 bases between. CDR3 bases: TGTGCCAGCAGTTACCCGGACCCCTACAATGAGCAGTTCTTC. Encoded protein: CASSYPDPYNEQFF.

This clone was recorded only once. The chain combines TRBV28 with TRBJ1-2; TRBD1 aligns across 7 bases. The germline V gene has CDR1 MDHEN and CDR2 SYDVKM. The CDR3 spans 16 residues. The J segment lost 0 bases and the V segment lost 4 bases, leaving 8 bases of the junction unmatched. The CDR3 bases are TGTGCCAGCAGTTCCGGACAGGCTACCTCTAACTATGGCTACACCTTC. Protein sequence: CASSSGQATSNYGYTF.

CDR3 coding DNA: TGTGCCAGCAGTGTGCAGGGAGGAGGCTACACCTTC. Its translation: CASSVQGGGYTF. The rearrangement joins TRBV2 to TRBJ1-2; the D gene is possibly TRBD1 (5 bases). Germline V CDR1 and CDR2: SNHLY, FYNNEI. Trimming stripped 4 bases from V and 8 bases from J, with 11 bases between. The CDR3 consists of 12 residues.

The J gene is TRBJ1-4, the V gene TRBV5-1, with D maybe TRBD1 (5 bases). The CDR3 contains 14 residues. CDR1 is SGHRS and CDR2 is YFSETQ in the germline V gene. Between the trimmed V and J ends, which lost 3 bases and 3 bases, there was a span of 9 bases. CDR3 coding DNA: TGCGCCAGCAGCTGGGGGAACGCTAATGAAAAACTGTTTTTT. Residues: CASSWGNANEKLFF.

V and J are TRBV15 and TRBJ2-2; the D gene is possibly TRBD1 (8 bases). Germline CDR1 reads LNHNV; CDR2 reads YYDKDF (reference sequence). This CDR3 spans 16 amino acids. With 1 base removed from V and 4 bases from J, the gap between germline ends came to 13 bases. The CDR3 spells CATSRGQGRGTGELFF. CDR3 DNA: TGTGCCACCAGCAGAGGACAGGGGAGGGGCACCGGGGAGCTGTTTTTT. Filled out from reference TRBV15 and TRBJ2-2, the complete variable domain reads DAMVIQNPRYQVTQFGKPVTLSCSQTLNHNVMYWYQQKSSQAPKLLFHYYDKDFNNEADTPDNFQSRRPNTSFCFLDIRSPGLGDTAMYLCATSRGQGRGTGELFFGEGSRLTVL.